Listed below are T cell receptor beta chains from one sample, sequenced in a study of early T cells in non-severe SARS-CoV-2 infection. TCRdb processed the 5' RACE reads anew with MiXCR; each CDR3 protein has one entry. This table holds about 60,000 distinct CDR3 sequences, 10% to 15% found once. Material for sequencing was whole blood. Receptors were obtained from an adult who was a healthcare worker with PCR-confirmed SARS-CoV-2 infection or an uninfected control (not recorded which). The CDR3 runs from the conserved cysteine through the conserved F or W. D genes are given only for firm matches. Size is omitted from some rows. Given values are once, few, many or a class for expanded clones.

d_call j_call v_call clone_size cdr3_aa cdr3_nt
NA TRBJ2-1 TRBV5-4 few CASSREGVGNEQFF TGTGCCAGCAGCCGAGAAGGGGTCGGGAATGAGCAGTTCTTC
NA TRBJ1-1 TRBV6-2/TRBV6-3 many CASSFGFGAEAFF TGTGCCAGCAGTTTCGGGTTTGGAGCTGAAGCTTTCTTT
NA TRBJ2-7 TRBV20-1 NA CSARTAYEQYF TGCAGTGCCAGGACAGCCTACGAGCAGTACTTC
NA TRBJ2-3 TRBV6-6 many CASSARDSSSTQYF TGTGCCAGCAGTGCCCGGGACTCTTCGTCTACGCAGTATTTT
TRBD2 TRBJ2-1 TRBV20-1 NA CSARDVSGGTNNEQFF TGCAGTGCTAGAGATGTAAGCGGGGGGACCAACAATGAGCAGTTCTTC
NA TRBJ2-1 TRBV11-3 NA CASSLDTNNEQFF TGTGCCAGCAGCTTAGACACCAACAATGAGCAGTTCTTC
NA TRBJ2-2 TRBV7-8 few CASSSHAVGELFF TGTGCCAGCAGCTCCCACGCGGTGGGGGAGCTGTTTTTT
TRBD2 TRBJ2-1 TRBV28 NA CASSPGGGGRLYNEQFF TGTGCCAGCAGTCCCGGCGGGGGAGGGAGGTTATACAATGAGCAGTTCTTC
TRBD2 TRBJ2-2 TRBV3-1 few CASSPRVRGGTGELFF TGTGCCAGCAGCCCCAGGGTGAGGGGAGGGACCGGGGAGCTGTTTTTT
TRBD1 TRBJ2-7 TRBV28 NA CASRPYRGQSSYEQYF TGTGCCAGCAGGCCATACAGGGGACAGTCCTCCTACGAGCAGTACTTC
NA TRBJ1-5 TRBV5-5 many CASSESIGGSQPQHF TGTGCCAGCAGCGAGAGCATTGGGGGATCGCAGCCCCAGCATTTT
NA TRBJ1-2 TRBV3-1 few CASSKFPGSYGYTF TGTGCCAGCAGCAAGTTCCCGGGGAGCTATGGCTACACCTTC
NA TRBJ1-1 TRBV12-5 NA CASGGSEAFF TGTGCTAGTGGCGGGAGCGAAGCTTTCTTT
NA TRBJ1-5 TRBV24-1 many CAAGGRGGQPQHF TGTGCGGCGGGGGGCAGGGGCGGCCAGCCCCAGCATTTT
NA TRBJ1-2 TRBV4-1 many CASSQSPGPAVYGYTF TGCGCCAGCAGCCAATCTCCGGGACCCGCAGTGTATGGCTACACCTTC
TRBD2 TRBJ2-3 TRBV29-1 many CSVVLAGVGVNTQYF TGCAGCGTTGTTTTGGCGGGAGTGGGTGTGAATACGCAGTATTTT
TRBD2 TRBJ2-1 TRBV11-2 many CASSIGLAGEQFF TGTGCCAGCAGCATCGGACTAGCGGGAGAGCAGTTCTTC
NA TRBJ1-2 TRBV19 NA CASSIDTTGGYTF TGTGCCAGTAGTATAGACACCACCGGTGGCTACACCTTC
NA TRBJ2-2 TRBV19 medium-sized CASSRYLNTGELFF TGTGCCAGTAGTAGGTACCTGAACACCGGGGAGCTGTTTTTT
TRBD1 TRBJ1-5 TRBV19 many CASSPRTGERNQPQHF TGTGCCAGTAGTCCACGTACAGGGGAGAGGAATCAGCCCCAGCATTTT
NA TRBJ2-7 TRBV10-3 few CAIVRGVDYEQYF TGTGCCATAGTGCGAGGGGTCGACTACGAGCAGTACTTC
NA TRBJ2-2 TRBV7-6 NA CASSPAHTGELFF TGTGCCAGCAGCCCCGCTCACACCGGGGAGCTGTTTTTT
TRBD2 TRBJ2-1 TRBV28 NA CASSQSGTSSYNEQFF TGTGCCAGCAGCCAAAGCGGGACCAGCTCCTACAATGAGCAGTTCTTC
NA TRBJ1-6 TRBV10-2 few CASEDTKNSPLHF TGCGCCAGCGAGGACACTAAAAATTCACCCCTCCACTTT
NA TRBJ2-1 TRBV3-1 NA CASSQSPGGLEQFF TGTGCCAGCAGCCAGTCGCCCGGGGGATTAGAGCAGTTCTTC
NA TRBJ2-2 TRBV28 many CATKRAAGVANTGELFF TGTGCCACCAAAAGGGCGGCAGGGGTGGCGAACACCGGGGAGCTGTTTTTT
TRBD2 TRBJ2-7 TRBV14 many CASSPKSGTGSYEQYF TGTGCCAGCAGCCCAAAGAGCGGGACCGGCTCCTACGAGCAGTACTTC
NA TRBJ1-5 TRBV6-5 many CASTTADGAQPQHF TGTGCCAGCACCACTGCGGACGGGGCTCAGCCCCAGCATTTT
NA TRBJ1-5 TRBV18 NA CASSPTGDQPQHF TGTGCCAGCTCACCAACCGGGGATCAGCCCCAGCATTTT
NA TRBJ2-2 TRBV3-1 NA CASSQSRADNTGELFF TGTGCCAGCAGCCAAAGTCGAGCGGACAACACCGGGGAGCTGTTTTTT
NA TRBJ2-3 TRBV5-1 many CASSVGSGTDTQYF TGCGCCAGCAGCGTTGGCAGCGGCACAGATACGCAGTATTTT
TRBD1 TRBJ1-1 TRBV7-9 many CASSPRQGVQAFF TGTGCCAGCAGCCCTCGACAGGGTGTCCAAGCTTTCTTT
TRBD1 TRBJ1-5 TRBV12-3/TRBV12-4 NA CASSRTGGTQPQHF TGTGCCAGCAGCCGGACAGGGGGTACTCAGCCCCAGCATTTT
TRBD1 TRBJ1-6 TRBV6-5 NA CASSLPPGQGLDSPLHF TGTGCCAGCAGCCTTCCTCCGGGACAGGGATTGGATTCACCCCTCCACTTT
TRBD2 TRBJ2-5 TRBV2 NA CASRTSAETQYF TGTGCCAGCCGGACTAGCGCAGAGACCCAGTACTTC
NA TRBJ2-3 TRBV7-9 few CASRSRPRSTDTQYF TGTGCCAGCAGATCAAGACCGAGGAGCACAGATACGCAGTATTTT
TRBD2 TRBJ2-1 TRBV12-3/TRBV12-4 NA CASSPGLAGGGRYF TGTGCCAGCAGTCCGGGACTAGCGGGGGGTGGTAGGTACTTC
NA TRBJ2-2 TRBV5-1 few CASSLARANTGELFF TGCGCCAGCAGCTTGGCAAGAGCGAACACCGGGGAGCTGTTTTTT
TRBD1 TRBJ1-4 TRBV4-3 NA CASSQDVTGAGSFF TGCGCCAGCAGCCAAGACGTAACAGGGGCTGGATCCTTTTTT
NA TRBJ1-5 TRBV29-1 NA CSVSQGGQPQHF TGCAGCGTTTCGCAGGGAGGGCAGCCCCAGCATTTT
NA TRBJ1-1 TRBV5-1 few CASSLVSEYTEAFF TGCGCCAGCAGCTTGGTGTCGGAATACACTGAAGCTTTCTTT
TRBD2 TRBJ2-1 TRBV28 few CASRPGLAGVRQFF TGTGCCAGCAGACCAGGACTAGCGGGAGTAAGGCAGTTCTTC
TRBD2 TRBJ2-7 TRBV10-3 NA CAISDQRGSYEQYF TGTGCCATCAGTGACCAGCGGGGTAGCTACGAGCAGTACTTC
NA TRBJ1-5 TRBV19 many CASSIAGREDQPQHF TGTGCCAGTAGTATAGCTGGCAGGGAGGATCAGCCCCAGCATTTT
TRBD1 TRBJ1-1 TRBV5-1 many CASSPMGQTNTEAFF TGCGCCAGCAGCCCCATGGGACAGACGAACACTGAAGCTTTCTTT
NA TRBJ2-2 TRBV7-6 many CASSLRLPNTGELFF TGTGCCAGCAGCTTAAGACTACCGAACACCGGGGAGCTGTTTTTT
NA TRBJ2-3 TRBV20-1 NA CSLRDHSRGTDTQYF TGCAGCCTCCGGGACCATTCCCGTGGCACAGATACGCAGTATTTT
NA TRBJ2-2 TRBV7-9 NA CASSSDRNTGELFF TGTGCCAGCAGCTCGGACCGAAACACCGGGGAGCTGTTTTTT
NA TRBJ2-7 TRBV29-1 many CSVLSLGSTYEQYF TGCAGCGTTCTATCTTTGGGCAGCACCTACGAGCAGTACTTC
NA TRBJ2-1 TRBV29-1 NA CSVVVSEQFF TGCAGCGTTGTTGTGTCGGAGCAGTTCTTC
NA TRBJ2-7 TRBV6-5 few CASAPGPTYEQYF TGTGCCAGCGCCCCCGGTCCCACCTACGAGCAGTACTTC
NA TRBJ2-2 TRBV4-3 many CASSQELVNTGELFF TGCGCCAGCAGCCAAGAGTTAGTGAACACCGGGGAGCTGTTTTTT
TRBD1 TRBJ2-7 TRBV7-2 few CASAEQGAYEQYF TGTGCCAGCGCAGAACAGGGGGCCTACGAGCAGTACTTC
NA TRBJ1-2 TRBV16 NA CASSQMGGGGYTF TGTGCCAGCAGCCAAATGGGAGGAGGAGGCTACACCTTC
TRBD1 TRBJ1-2 TRBV20-1 many CSARVETGDGYTF TGCAGTGCTAGAGTCGAGACAGGGGATGGCTACACCTTC
NA TRBJ1-1 TRBV5-1 NA CASSPEVVPRAFF TGCGCCAGCAGCCCGGAGGTAGTGCCTAGGGCTTTCTTT
TRBD1 TRBJ2-1 TRBV4-1 NA CASSQWDRRSYNEQFF TGCGCCAGCAGCCAGTGGGACAGGCGATCCTACAATGAGCAGTTCTTC
NA TRBJ1-5 TRBV20-1 medium-sized CSASSRITGNQPQHF TGCAGTGCTAGTTCCCGGATAACCGGCAATCAGCCCCAGCATTTT
NA TRBJ2-1 TRBV13 few CASSSKLAYNEQFF TGTGCCAGCAGCTCAAAACTCGCCTACAATGAGCAGTTCTTC
TRBD2 TRBJ2-4 TRBV3-1 few CASSQGTSGGAVAKNIQYF TGTGCCAGCAGCCAAGGGACTAGCGGGGGGGCCGTAGCCAAAAACATTCAGTACTTC